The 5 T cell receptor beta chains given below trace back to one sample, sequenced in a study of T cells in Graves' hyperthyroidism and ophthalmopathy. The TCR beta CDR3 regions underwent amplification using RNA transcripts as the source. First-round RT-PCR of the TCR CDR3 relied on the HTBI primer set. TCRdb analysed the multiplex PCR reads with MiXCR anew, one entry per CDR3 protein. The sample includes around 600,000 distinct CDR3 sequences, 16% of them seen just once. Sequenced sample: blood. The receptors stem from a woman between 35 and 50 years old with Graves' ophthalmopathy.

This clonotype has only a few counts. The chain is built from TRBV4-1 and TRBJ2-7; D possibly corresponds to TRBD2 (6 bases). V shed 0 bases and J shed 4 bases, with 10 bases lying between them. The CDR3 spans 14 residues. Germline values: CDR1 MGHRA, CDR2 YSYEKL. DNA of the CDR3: TGCGCCAGCAGCCAAGAAACTAGCTTATACGAGCAGTACTTC. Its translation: CASSQETSLYEQYF.

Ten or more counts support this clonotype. The CDR3 loop reads CASSDVGRGPQHF. CDR3 nucleotide sequence: TGTGCCAGCAGTGATGTGGGTAGGGGGCCCCAGCATTTT. The genes are TRBV2 and TRBJ1-5; TRBD1 is a possible D gene (5 bases). The CDR3 totals 13 residues. Germline V gene data show CDR1 as SNHLY and CDR2 as FYNNEI. Trimming pared 3 bases from V and 9 bases from J, leaving 12 bases between.

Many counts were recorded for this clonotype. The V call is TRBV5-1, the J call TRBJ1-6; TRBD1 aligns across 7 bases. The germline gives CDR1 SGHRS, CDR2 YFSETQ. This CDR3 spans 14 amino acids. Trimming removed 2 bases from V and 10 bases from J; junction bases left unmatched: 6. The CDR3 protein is CASSFNRGDSPLHF. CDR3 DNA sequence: TGCGCCAGCAGCTTCAACAGGGGAGACTCACCCCTCCACTTT. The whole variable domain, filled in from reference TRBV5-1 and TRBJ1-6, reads KAGVTQTPRYLIKTRGQQVTLSCSPISGHRSVSWYQQTPGQGLQFLFEYFSETQRNKGNFPGRFSGRQFSNSRSEMNVSTLELGDSALYLCASSFNRGDSPLHFGNGTRLTVT.

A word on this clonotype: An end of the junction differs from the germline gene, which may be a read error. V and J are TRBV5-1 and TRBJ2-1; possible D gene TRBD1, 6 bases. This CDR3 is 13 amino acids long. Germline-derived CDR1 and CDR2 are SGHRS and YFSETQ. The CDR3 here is CASSLDRANEQSF. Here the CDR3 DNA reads TGCGCCAGCAGCTTGGACAGGGCTAATGAGCAGTCCTTC.

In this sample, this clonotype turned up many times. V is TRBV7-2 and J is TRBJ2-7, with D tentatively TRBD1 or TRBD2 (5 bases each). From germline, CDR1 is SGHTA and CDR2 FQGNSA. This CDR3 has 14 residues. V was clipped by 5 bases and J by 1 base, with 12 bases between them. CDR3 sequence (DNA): TGTGCCAGCAGCCCCCCGGGGCGGTCCTACGAGCAGTACTTC. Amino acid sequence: CASSPPGRSYEQYF.